One and the same sample provided the 7 T cell receptor beta chains below, sequenced in a study of T-cell reconstitution after alpha-beta-depleted transplantation in children. A TCRbeta library incorporating unique molecular identifiers was prepared. In TCRdb, the PCR reads were re-called with MiXCR into one record per CDR3 protein. The repertoire holds 440,000 or so distinct CDR3 sequences, with 43% as singletons. Sample: PBMCs, taken before TCRalphabeta/CD19-depleted stem cell transplant. These receptor sequences come from a girl aged 2 to 9 with aplastic anemia, due to receive a stem cell transplant.

This sequence joins TRBV7-9 and TRBJ2-3, with 8 nucleotides matching TRBD2. Germline V gives CDR1 SEHNR, CDR2 FQNEAQ (reference sequence). The CDR3 covers 14 residues. Trimming at V came to 8 bases and at J to 2 bases, leaving 6 bases not matched to a gene. This CDR3 reads CASGEREPTDTQYF. The CDR3 DNA is TGTGCCAGCGGCGAGCGGGAGCCCACAGATACGCAGTATTTT.

The chain recombines TRBV20-1 with TRBJ2-1; TRBD2 matches at 14 bases. CDR1 and CDR2 from the germline V gene are DFQATT and SNEGSKA (reference sequence). CDR3 size: 16 residues. J gave up 8 bases and V 3 bases, and 9 bases lay outside the gene matches. The CDR3 DNA is TGCAGTGCTAGGTTTCCGGGACTAGCGGGAGTGGATGAGCAGTTCTTC. This gives the protein CSARFPGLAGVDEQFF.

This clonotype was counted only a few times. The V and J genes are TRBV6-1 and TRBJ2-3; 8 nucleotides line up with TRBD2. J was trimmed by 2 bases and V by 5 bases; bases with no gene match: 15. The CDR3 covers 18 residues. Germline-derived CDR1 and CDR2 are MNHNS and SASEGT. The chain's CDR3 is CASSPSRGGREVTDTQYF. The DNA of the CDR3 is TGTGCCAGCAGTCCCAGCCGGGGCGGGCGGGAGGTCACAGATACGCAGTATTTT.

This clonotype came up many times. The chain is built from TRBV29-1 and TRBJ2-1, with 7 nucleotides matching TRBD2. J was trimmed by 0 bases and V by 4 bases; bases with no gene match: 12. This CDR3 has 17 residues. Germline V gene sequence: CDR1 SQVTM, CDR2 ANQGSEA. The CDR3 nucleotides are TGCAGCGTTGGTAGGGAGGGCGGGTTAAGCTCCTACAATGAGCAGTTCTTC. This gives the protein CSVGREGGLSSYNEQFF.

The gene calls are TRBV18 and TRBJ2-2; D remains unclear. V was cut by 3 bases and J by 7 bases, with 12 bases left in between. CDR1 and CDR2 (germline): KGHSH, LQKENI. The CDR3 covers 14 residues. The CDR3 bases are TGTGCCAGCTCACCTAGGACGGGCGACGGGGAGCTGTTTTTT. Translation gives CASSPRTGDGELFF.

The table lists this clonotype with a few counts. The gene calls are TRBV12-3 or TRBV12-4 and TRBJ1-1, with 9 bases lining up with TRBD1. V lost 5 bases to trimming and J lost 1 base; unmatched junction nucleotides: 8. The CDR3 has 16 residues. CDR3 region: CASSPNRGRGNTEAFF. Here the CDR3 DNA reads TGTGCCAGCAGTCCTAACAGGGGGCGCGGGAACACTGAAGCTTTCTTT.

This clonotype was recorded at least ten times. This chain uses TRBV4-1 with TRBJ1-5; weak D call: TRBD1 (5 bases). The germline gives CDR1 MGHRA, CDR2 YSYEKL. The CDR3 contains 17 residues. The V gene lost 3 bases and the J gene lost 9 bases, with 24 bases spanning the gap. The CDR3 loop is CASSHELDRGIARPQHF. The CDR3 coding sequence is TGCGCCAGCAGCCACGAACTCGACAGAGGGATAGCGAGGCCCCAGCATTTT.